This entry concerns a single T cell receptor beta chain. The antigen remains unidentified. These data come from a study of CXCR3-negative and CXCR3-positive naive CD8 T cells. Germline V gene sequence: CDR1 MDHEN, CDR2 SYDVKM. The CDR3 is made up of 15 amino acids. All TRB cDNA libraries came from 5' RACE performed with UMI labels. TCRdb reprocessed the 5' RACE reads and stores each CDR3 protein as one record, lacking DNA. The sample yields under 50,000 distinct CDR3 sequences, of which the top ten take up over 2%. General observations from the study: A higher hydrophobicity marked the TRB CDR3s of CXCR3-positive naive cells versus CXCR3-negative naive cells. After cryopreservation, expression of CXCR3 was partially reduced, and most assays were run with fresh PBMCs.

The sample comprised naive CXCR3- CD8+ T cells from blood. Subset reported: CD45RO-CCR7+CD27+CD95- naive CD8+ T cells lacking CXCR3 (TNR3-). The source is a human donor in good health. Some clones in this sample may be carry-over from other donors' samples. The chain joins TRBV28 to TRBJ2-1. The CDR3 protein is CASSFIGVTHDEQFF. The entire variable domain, with the rest obtained from reference TRBV28 and TRBJ2-1, is as follows: DVKVTQSSRYLVKRTGEKVFLECVQDMDHENMFWYRQDPGLGLRLIYFSYDVKMKEKGDIPEGYSVSREKKERFSLILESASTNQTSMYLCASSFIGVTHDEQFFGPGTRLTVL.